This T cell receptor (beta chain) was sequenced in a study of cytomegalovirus exposure and HLA in healthy donors. Study-wide findings and caveats: In terms of immune exposure information, only CMV serostatus was available. In a later analysis, TCR beta V- and J-gene trimming showed a link to a missense DCLRE1C variant.

This CDR3 has 13 residues. Germline assignment: CDR1 SGHRS and CDR2 YFSETQ. V shed 3 bases and J 10 bases; nucleotides not matched to a gene: 5. Though probably carrying unrecorded immune exposures, donors were nominally healthy at sampling. About this clone: Its specificity is not known.

In the PCR, 60 Vbeta and 13 Jbeta primers were used. Sequenced by immunoSEQ multiplex PCR; TCRdb stores in-frame clones only, minus some. The table records about 140,000 clones, roughly 79% of them present only once. The rearrangement links TRBV5-1 to TRBJ1-4, with 8 positions matching TRBD1. Sequences were obtained from PBMCs. The sequence came from a woman aged 60-75 years in good health and CMV-seropositive. CDR3 region: CASSSGQGGKLFF. The CDR3 DNA sequence: TGCGCCAGCAGCTCCGGACAGGGCGGAAAACTGTTTTTT.